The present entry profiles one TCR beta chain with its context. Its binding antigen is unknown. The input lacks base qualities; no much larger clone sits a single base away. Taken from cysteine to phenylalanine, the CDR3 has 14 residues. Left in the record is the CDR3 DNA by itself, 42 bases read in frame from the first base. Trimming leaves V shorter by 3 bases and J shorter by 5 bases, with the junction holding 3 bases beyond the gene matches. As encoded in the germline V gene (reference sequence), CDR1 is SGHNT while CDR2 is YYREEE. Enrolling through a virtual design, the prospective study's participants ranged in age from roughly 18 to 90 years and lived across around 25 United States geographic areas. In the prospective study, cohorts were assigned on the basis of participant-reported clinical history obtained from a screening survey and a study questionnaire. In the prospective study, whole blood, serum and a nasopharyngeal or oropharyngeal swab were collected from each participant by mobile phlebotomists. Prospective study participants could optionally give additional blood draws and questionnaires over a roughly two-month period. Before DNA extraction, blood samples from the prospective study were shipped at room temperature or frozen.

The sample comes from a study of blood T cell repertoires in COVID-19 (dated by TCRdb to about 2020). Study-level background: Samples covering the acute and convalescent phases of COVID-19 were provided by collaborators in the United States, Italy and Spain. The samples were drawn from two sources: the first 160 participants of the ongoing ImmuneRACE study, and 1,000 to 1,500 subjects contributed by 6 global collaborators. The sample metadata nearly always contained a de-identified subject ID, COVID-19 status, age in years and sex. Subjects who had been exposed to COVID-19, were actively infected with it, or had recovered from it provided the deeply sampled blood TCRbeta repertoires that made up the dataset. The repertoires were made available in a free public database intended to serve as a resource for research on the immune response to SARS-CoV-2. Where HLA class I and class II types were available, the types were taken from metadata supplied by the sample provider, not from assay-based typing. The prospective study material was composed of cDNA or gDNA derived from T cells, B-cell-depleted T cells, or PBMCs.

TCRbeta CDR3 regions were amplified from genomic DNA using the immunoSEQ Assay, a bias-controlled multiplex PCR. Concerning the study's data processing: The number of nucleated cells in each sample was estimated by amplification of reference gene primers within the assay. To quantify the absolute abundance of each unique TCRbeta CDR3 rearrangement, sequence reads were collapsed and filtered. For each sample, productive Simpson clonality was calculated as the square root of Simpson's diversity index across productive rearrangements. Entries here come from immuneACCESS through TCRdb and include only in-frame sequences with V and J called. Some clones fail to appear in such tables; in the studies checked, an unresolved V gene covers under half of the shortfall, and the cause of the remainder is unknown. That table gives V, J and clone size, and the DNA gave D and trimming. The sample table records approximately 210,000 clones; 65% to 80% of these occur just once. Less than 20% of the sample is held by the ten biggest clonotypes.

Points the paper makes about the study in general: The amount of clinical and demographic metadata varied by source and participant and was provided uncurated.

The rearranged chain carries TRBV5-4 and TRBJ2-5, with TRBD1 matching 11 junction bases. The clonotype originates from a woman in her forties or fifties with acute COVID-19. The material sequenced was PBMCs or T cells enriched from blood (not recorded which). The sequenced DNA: TGTGCCAGCAGCTGGACAGGGGGCAGGGAGACCCAGTACTTC. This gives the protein CASSWTGGRETQYF.